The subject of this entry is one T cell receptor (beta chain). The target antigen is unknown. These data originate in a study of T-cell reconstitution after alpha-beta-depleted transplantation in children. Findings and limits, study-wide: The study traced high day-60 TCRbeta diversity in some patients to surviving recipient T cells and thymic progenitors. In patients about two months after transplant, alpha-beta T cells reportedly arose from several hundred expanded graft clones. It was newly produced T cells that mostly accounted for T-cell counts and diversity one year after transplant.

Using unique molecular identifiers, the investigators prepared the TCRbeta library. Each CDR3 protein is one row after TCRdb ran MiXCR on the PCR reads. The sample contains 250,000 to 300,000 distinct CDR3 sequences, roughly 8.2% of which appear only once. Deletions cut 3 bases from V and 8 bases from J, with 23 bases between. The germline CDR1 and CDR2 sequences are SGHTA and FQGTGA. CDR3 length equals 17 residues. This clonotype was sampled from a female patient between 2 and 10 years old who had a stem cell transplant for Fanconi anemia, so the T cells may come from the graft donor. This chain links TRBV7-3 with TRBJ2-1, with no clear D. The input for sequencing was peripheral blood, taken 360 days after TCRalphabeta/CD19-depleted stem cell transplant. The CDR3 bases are TGTGCCAGCAGCTTCCTACCCGCAGTGGGAACCCAGCATGAGCAGTTCTTC. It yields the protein CASSFLPAVGTQHEQFF. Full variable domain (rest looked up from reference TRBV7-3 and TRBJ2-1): GAGVSQTPSNKVTEKGKYVELRCDPISGHTALYWYRQSLGQGPEFLIYFQGTGAADDSGLPNDRFFAVRPEGSVSTLKIQRTERGDSAVYLCASSFLPAVGTQHEQFFGPGTRLTVL.